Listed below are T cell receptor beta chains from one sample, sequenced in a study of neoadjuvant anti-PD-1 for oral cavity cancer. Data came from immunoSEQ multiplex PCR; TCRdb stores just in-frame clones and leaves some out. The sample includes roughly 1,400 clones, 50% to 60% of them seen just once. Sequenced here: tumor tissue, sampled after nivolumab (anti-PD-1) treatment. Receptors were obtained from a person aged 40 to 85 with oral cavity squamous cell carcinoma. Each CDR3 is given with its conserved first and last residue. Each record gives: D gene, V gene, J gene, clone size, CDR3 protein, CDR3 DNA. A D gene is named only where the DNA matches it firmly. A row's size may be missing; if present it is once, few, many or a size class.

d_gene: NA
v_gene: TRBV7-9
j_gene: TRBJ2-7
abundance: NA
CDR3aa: CASSPRDWTYEQYF
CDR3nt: TGTGCCAGCAGCCCCAGGGACTGGACCTACGAGCAGTACTTC

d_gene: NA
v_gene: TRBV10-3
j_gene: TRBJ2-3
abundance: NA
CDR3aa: CAISESGGGSSYTQYF
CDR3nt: TGTGCCATCAGTGAGTCGGGAGGGGGCTCCTCCTATACGCAGTATTTT

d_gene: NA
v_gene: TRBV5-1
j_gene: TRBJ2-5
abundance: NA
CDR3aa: CASNLASGETQYF
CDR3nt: TGCGCCAGCAATCTAGCCTCGGGGGAGACCCAGTACTTC

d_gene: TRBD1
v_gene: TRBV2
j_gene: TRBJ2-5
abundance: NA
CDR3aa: CASSTPGTATNLQETQYF
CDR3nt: TGTGCCAGCAGTACTCCTGGGACAGCTACTAATCTCCAAGAGACCCAGTACTTC

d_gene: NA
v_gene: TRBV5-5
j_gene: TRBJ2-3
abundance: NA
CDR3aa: CASSFTDTQYF
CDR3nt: TGTGCCAGCAGCTTTACAGATACGCAGTATTTT

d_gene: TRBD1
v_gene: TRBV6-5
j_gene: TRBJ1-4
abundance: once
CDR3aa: CASKGGTGGEKLFF
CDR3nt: TGTGCCAGCAAGGGTGGGACAGGGGGTGAAAAACTGTTTTTT

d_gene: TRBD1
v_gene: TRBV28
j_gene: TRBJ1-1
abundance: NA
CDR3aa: CASSPDRGLWNTEAFF
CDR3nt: TGTGCCAGCAGTCCGGACAGGGGATTGTGGAACACTGAAGCTTTCTTT

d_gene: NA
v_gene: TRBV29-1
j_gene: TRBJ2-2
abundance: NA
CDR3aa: CSVEDWSTGELFF
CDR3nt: TGCAGCGTTGAAGACTGGAGCACCGGGGAGCTGTTTTTT

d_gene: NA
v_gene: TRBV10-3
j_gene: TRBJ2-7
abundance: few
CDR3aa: CAISVGQGSYEQYF
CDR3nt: TGTGCCATCAGTGTGGGGCAGGGCTCCTACGAGCAGTACTTC

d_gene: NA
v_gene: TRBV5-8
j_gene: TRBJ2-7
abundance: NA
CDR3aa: CASSLSSYEQYF
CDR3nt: TGTGCCAGCAGCTTGTCCTCCTACGAGCAGTACTTC

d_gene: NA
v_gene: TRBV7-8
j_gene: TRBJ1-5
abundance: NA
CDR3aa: CASSQQTFPQHF
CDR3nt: TGTGCCAGCAGCCAACAGACCTTCCCCCAGCATTTT

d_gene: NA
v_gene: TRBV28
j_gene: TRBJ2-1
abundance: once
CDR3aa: CASSLSGFNEQFF
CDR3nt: TGTGCCAGCAGTTTATCGGGATTCAATGAGCAGTTCTTC

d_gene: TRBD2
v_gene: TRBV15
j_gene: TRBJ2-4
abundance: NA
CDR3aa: CATRGGGAKNIQYF
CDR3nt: TGTGCCACCAGAGGCGGGGGAGCCAAAAACATTCAGTACTTC

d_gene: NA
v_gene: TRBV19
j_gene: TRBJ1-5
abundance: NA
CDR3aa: CASSIDMGGNQPQHF
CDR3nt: TGTGCCAGTAGTATCGATATGGGAGGCAATCAGCCCCAGCATTTT

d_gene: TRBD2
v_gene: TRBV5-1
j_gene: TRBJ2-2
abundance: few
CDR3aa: CASSAGLAGTGELFF
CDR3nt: TGCGCCAGCAGCGCGGGACTAGCGGGAACAGGGGAGCTGTTTTTT

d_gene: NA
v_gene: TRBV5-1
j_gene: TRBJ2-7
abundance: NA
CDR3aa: CASGAGSGGYEQYF
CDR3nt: TGCGCCAGCGGGGCCGGGAGTGGGGGGTACGAGCAGTACTTC

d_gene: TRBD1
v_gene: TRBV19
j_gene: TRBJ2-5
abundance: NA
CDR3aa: CASRPGQGAWETQYF
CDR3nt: TGTGCCAGTAGACCGGGACAGGGGGCATGGGAGACCCAGTACTTC

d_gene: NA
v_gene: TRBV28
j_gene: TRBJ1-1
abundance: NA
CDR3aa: CASSLWDSNTEAFF
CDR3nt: TGTGCCAGCAGTTTATGGGACAGCAACACTGAAGCTTTCTTT

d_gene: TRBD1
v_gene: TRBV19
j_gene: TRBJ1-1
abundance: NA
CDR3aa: CASSITRTGGTEAFF
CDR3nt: TGTGCCAGTAGTATCACAAGGACAGGGGGCACTGAAGCTTTCTTT

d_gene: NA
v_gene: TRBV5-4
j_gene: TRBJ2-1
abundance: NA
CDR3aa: CASSLGGGPSNEQFF
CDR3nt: TGTGCCAGCAGCTTGGGGGGTGGACCTTCCAATGAGCAGTTCTTC

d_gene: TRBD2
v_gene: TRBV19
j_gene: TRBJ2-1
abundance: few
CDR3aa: CASSGLAVPGQFF
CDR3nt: TGTGCCAGTAGTGGACTAGCAGTGCCTGGGCAGTTCTTC

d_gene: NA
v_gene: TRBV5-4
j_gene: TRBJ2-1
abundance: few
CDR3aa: CASSLEDWSNEQFF
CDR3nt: TGTGCCAGCAGCTTGGAGGACTGGTCCAATGAGCAGTTCTTC

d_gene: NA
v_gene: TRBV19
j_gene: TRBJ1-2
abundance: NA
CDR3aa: CASSYNKRGKYGYTF
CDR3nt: TGTGCCAGTAGTTATAACAAGAGGGGGAAATATGGCTACACCTTC

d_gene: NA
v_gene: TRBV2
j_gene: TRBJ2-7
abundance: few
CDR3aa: CASTGSVEQYF
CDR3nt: TGTGCCAGCACCGGCTCGGTAGAGCAGTACTTC

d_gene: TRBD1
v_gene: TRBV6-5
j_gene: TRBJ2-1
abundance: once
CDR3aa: CASRDRGGEQFF
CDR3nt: TGTGCCAGCAGGGACAGGGGAGGTGAGCAGTTCTTC

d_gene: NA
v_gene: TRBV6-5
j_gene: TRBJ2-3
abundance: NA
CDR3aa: CASSDRFTDTQYF
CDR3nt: TGTGCCAGCAGTGACAGGTTCACAGATACGCAGTATTTT

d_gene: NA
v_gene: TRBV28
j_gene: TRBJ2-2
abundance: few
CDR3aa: CASSLYSAAGELFF
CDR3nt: TGTGCCAGCAGTTTATATTCGGCAGCTGGGGAGCTGTTTTTT

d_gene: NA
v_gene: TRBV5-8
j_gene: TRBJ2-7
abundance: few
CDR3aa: CASSFNEQYF
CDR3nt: TGTGCCAGCAGCTTTAACGAGCAGTACTTC

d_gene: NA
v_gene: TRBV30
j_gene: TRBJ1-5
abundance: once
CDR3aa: CASSRDTRSNQPQHF
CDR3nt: TGTGCCTCCTCCCGGGACACAAGAAGCAATCAGCCCCAGCATTTT

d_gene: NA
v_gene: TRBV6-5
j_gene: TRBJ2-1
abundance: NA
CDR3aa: CASSSGGRGREEQFF
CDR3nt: TGTGCCAGCAGTTCCGGCGGCAGGGGGCGGGAGGAGCAGTTCTTC

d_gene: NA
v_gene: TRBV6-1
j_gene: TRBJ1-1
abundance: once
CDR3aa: CASSGTANTEAFF
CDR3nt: TGTGCCAGCAGTGGCACAGCGAACACTGAAGCTTTCTTT

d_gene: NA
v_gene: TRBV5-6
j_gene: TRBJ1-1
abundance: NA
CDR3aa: CASSLANEAFF
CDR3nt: TGTGCCAGCAGCCTAGCGAATGAAGCTTTCTTT

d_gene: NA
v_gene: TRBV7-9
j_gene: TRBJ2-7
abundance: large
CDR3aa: CASTRGGPSGYEQYF
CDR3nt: TGTGCCAGCACCAGGGGGGGTCCCTCCGGCTACGAGCAGTACTTC

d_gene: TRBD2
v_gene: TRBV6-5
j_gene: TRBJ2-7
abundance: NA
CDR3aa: CASSRGTSSYEQYF
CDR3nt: TGTGCCAGCAGCCGGGGGACTAGCTCCTACGAGCAGTACTTC

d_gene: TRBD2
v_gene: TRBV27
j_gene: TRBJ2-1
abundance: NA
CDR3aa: CASSLAGGPYNEQFF
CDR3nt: TGTGCCAGCAGTTTAGCGGGAGGGCCCTACAATGAGCAGTTCTTC

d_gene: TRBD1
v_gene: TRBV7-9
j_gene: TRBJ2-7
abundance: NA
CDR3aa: CASSLVSTGGEQYF
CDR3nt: TGTGCCAGCAGCTTAGTCTCGACAGGGGGCGAGCAGTACTTC

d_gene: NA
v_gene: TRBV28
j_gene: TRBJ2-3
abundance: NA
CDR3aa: CASSPPDSYTDTQYF
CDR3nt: TGTGCCAGCAGTCCCCCGGACTCTTACACAGATACGCAGTATTTT

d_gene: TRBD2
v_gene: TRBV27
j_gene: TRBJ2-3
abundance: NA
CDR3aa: CASSPRGLGLRDTQYF
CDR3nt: TGTGCCAGCAGTCCGAGGGGACTAGGGCTCAGAGATACGCAGTATTTT

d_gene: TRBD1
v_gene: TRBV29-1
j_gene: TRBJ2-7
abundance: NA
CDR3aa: CSVGRTTGGLEQYF
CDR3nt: TGCAGCGTTGGACGAACGACAGGGGGCCTCGAGCAGTACTTC

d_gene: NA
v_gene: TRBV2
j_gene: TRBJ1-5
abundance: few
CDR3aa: CASNPGLGQPQHF
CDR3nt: TGTGCCAGCAATCCCGGGTTGGGCCAGCCCCAGCATTTT

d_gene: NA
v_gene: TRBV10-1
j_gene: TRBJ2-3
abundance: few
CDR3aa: CASSSGSTDTQYF
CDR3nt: TGCGCCAGCAGTTCAGGGAGCACAGATACGCAGTATTTT

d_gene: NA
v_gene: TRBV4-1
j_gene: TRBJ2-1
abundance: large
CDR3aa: CASSQVGAYGNEQFF
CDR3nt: TGCGCCAGCAGCCAAGTGGGGGCCTACGGGAATGAGCAGTTCTTC

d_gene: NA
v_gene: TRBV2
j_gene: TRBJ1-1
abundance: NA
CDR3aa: CATRGNTEAFF
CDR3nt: TGTGCCACCAGAGGGAACACTGAAGCTTTCTTT

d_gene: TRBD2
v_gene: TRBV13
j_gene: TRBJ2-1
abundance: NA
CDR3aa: CASSSGVTGEGHEQFF
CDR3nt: TGTGCCAGCAGCTCGGGAGTCACGGGGGAGGGTCATGAGCAGTTCTTC

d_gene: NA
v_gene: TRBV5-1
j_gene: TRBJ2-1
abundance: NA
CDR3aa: CASSQSDVAYNEQFF
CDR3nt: TGCGCCAGCAGCCAATCGGACGTGGCCTACAATGAGCAGTTCTTC

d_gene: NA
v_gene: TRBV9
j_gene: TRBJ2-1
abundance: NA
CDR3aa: CASSVGASTYNEQFF
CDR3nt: TGTGCCAGCAGCGTAGGGGCTAGCACATACAATGAGCAGTTCTTC

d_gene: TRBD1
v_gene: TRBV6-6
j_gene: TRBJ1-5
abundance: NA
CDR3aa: CASSSDRDPYWPQHF
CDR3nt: TGTGCCAGCAGTTCCGACAGGGACCCCTATTGGCCCCAGCATTTT

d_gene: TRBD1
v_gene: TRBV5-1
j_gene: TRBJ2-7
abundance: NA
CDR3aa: CASSLGGQGAYEQYF
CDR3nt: TGCGCCAGCAGTTTGGGGGGACAGGGGGCCTACGAGCAGTACTTC

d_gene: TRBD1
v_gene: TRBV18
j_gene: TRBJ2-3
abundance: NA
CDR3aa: CASSPTGGTDTQYF
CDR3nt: TGTGCCAGCTCACCGACAGGGGGCACAGATACGCAGTATTTT

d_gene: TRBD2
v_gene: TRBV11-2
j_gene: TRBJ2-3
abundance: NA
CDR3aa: CASSLEMGRGAQDTQYF
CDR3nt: TGTGCCAGCAGCTTAGAAATGGGGCGGGGGGCCCAAGATACGCAGTATTTT

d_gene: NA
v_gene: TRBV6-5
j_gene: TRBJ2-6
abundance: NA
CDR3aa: CASRLGGIGANVLTF
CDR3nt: TGTGCCAGCAGGCTAGGGGGAATTGGGGCCAACGTCCTGACTTTC

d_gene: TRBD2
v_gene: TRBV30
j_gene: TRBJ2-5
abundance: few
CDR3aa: CAWSRAGATQYF
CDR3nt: TGTGCCTGGAGTAGAGCGGGAGCGACCCAGTACTTC

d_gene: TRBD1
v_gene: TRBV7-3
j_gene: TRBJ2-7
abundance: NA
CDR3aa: CASSNDRVYYEQYF
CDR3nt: TGTGCCAGCAGCAATGACAGGGTCTACTACGAGCAGTACTTC

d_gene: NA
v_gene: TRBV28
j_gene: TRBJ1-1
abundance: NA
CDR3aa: CASSFMRIPPSNTEAFF
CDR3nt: TGTGCCAGCAGTTTTATGAGGATCCCCCCATCGAACACTGAAGCTTTCTTT

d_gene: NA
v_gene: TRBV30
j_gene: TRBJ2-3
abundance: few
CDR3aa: CAWSVNREYTQYF
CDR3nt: TGTGCCTGGAGTGTTAATCGGGAGTATACGCAGTATTTT